Listed here is a single TCR beta chain. Its target is not known. This sample was included in a study of somatic mutations in cytotoxic T cells in rheumatoid arthritis. About the research overall: T-cell populations stained with V beta antibodies were in some cases flow-sorted at nearly 100% purity, including V beta1+ cells that were sequenced for TCRB.

Profiling relied on immunoSEQ multiplex PCR, and the TCRdb table lists in-frame clones only, not all of them. The table includes some 25,000 clones, around 74% detected once. CDR1 is LGHNA, CDR2 YNFKEQ, per germline. Trimming stripped 0 bases from V and 4 bases from J, with 16 bases between. This CDR3 spans 17 amino acids. Regarding the study as a whole: The largest CD8+ clone made up over 20% of CD8+ cells in about an eighth of the 65 patients. Greater age accompanied higher CD8+ clonality in rheumatoid arthritis patients, a pattern that was absent in healthy controls.

The sequence was collected from a woman aged 18-29 years in good health. Sequencing was done on a sample of CD8+ T cells sorted from blood. This rearrangement joins TRBV4-2 to TRBJ2-1; D is unclear. The CDR3 nucleotides read TGTGCCAGCAGCCAAGAAAGAATGCCCCAGAGGTACAATGAGCAGTTCTTC. Amino acids: CASSQERMPQRYNEQFF.